These 9 T cell receptor beta chains were all obtained from the same sample, sequenced in a study of cytomegalovirus exposure and HLA in healthy donors (dated by TCRdb to 2016 to 2017). The library was made by the immunoSEQ multiplex PCR assay. The multiplex PCR relied on a mix of 60 forward primers for TCR Vbeta segments and 13 reverse primers for TCR Jbeta segments. The source is immuneACCESS, and TCRdb retained only in-frame sequences with V and J called. Part of the clones is not carried over; for the studies checked, unresolved V genes explain less than half of this, and the remainder is unexplained. Present in this sample are some 100,000 clones, about 79% of which were seen just once. The leading ten clones occupy just over 2% of the sample. The specimen sequenced was PBMCs. These receptors were taken from a human donor in good health.

This chain joins TRBV5-6 and TRBJ2-5; unclear D gene. The closer fit of TRBJ2-7 to the DNA end suggests the J call may be wrong. CDR3 size: 13 residues. Germline V lookup: CDR1 SGHDT, CDR2 YYEEEE. The CDR3 bases are TGTGCCAGCAGCCACAGACCCCCCCACGAGCAGTACTTC. It yields the protein CASSHRPPHEQYF.

The chain carries TRBV2 and TRBJ1-4, with a tentative D call TRBD1 (5 bases). Deletions cut 6 bases from V and 1 base from J, with 12 bases between. CDR3 size: 15 residues. In germline, CDR1 is SNHLY, CDR2 FYNNEI. CDR3 sequence reads: CASSAPQGTNEKLFF. The DNA for the CDR3 is TGTGCCAGCAGCGCTCCCCAGGGAACTAATGAAAAACTGTTTTTT.

The chain carries TRBV5-1 and TRBJ2-3; no firm D call. This CDR3 contains 16 residues. V was shortened by 2 bases and J by 2 bases, with 15 bases between the two germline ends. Germline values: CDR1 SGHRS, CDR2 YFSETQ. The CDR3 region is CASSFLEAGNTDTQYF. DNA of the CDR3: TGCGCCAGCAGCTTTTTAGAGGCCGGCAACACAGATACGCAGTATTTT.

The V call is TRBV19, the J call TRBJ2-7; D perhaps matches TRBD1 (5 bases). Germline V lookup: CDR1 LNHDA, CDR2 SQIVND (reference sequence). Between the trimmed V and J ends, which lost 1 base and 2 bases, there was a span of 9 bases. The CDR3 has 14 residues. The CDR3 protein is CASSIGGRAYEQYF. The CDR3 nucleotides are TGTGCCAGTAGTATAGGGGGCAGAGCCTACGAGCAGTACTTC. Looking up the rest from reference TRBV19 and TRBJ2-7 gives the full variable domain: DGGITQSPKYLFRKEGQNVTLSCEQNLNHDAMYWYRQDPGQGLRLIYYSQIVNDFQKGDIAEGYSVSREKKESFPLTVTSAQKNPTAFYLCASSIGGRAYEQYFGPGTRLTVT.

The V gene is TRBV7-6, the J gene TRBJ2-7, with D possibly TRBD2 on 6 matching bases. The ends were cut back, 1 base at V and 2 bases at J, with 15 bases in the middle. There are 16 residues in the CDR3. Germline V gives CDR1 SGHVS, CDR2 FNYEAQ. CDR3 sequence (DNA): TGTGCCAGCAGCTTAGTAGCGGCTAGCGCTACCTACGAGCAGTACTTC. Residues: CASSLVAASATYEQYF. Looking up the rest from reference TRBV7-6 and TRBJ2-7 gives the full variable domain: GAGVSQSPRYKVTKRGQDVALRCDPISGHVSLYWYRQALGQGPEFLTYFNYEAQQDKSGLPNDRFSAERPEGSISTLTIQRTEQRDSAMYRCASSLVAASATYEQYFGPGTRLTVT.

The chain carries TRBV7-9 and TRBJ2-1; D uncertain. V lost 4 bases to trimming and J lost 6 bases, with 7 bases between them. CDR3 length: 12 residues. Germline V gene lookup returns CDR1 SEHNR and CDR2 FQNEAQ (reference sequence). CDR3 region: CASSSSSNEQFF. DNA for the CDR3: TGTGCCAGCAGCTCCTCCAGCAATGAGCAGTTCTTC.

In this sample, this clone turned up a few times. V gene TRBV6-5 combines with J gene TRBJ1-2; D is unclear. Per germline, CDR1 MNHEY and CDR2 SVGAGI. Trimming took 6 bases from V and 4 from J, leaving 12 bases between them. The CDR3 covers 13 residues. The CDR3 region has the DNA TGTGCCAGCAGAAATGACAAGTTCTATGGCTACACCTTC. Translation gives CASRNDKFYGYTF.

The rearrangement uses TRBV5-6 and TRBJ2-3; 16 bases fit TRBD2. Trimming took 3 bases from V and 4 from J; bases not matched to a gene: 2. CDR1 SGHDT and CDR2 YYEEEE come from the germline V gene. This CDR3 has 16 amino acids. This CDR3 reads CASSWGTSGGADTQYF. The CDR3 DNA reads TGTGCCAGCAGCTGGGGGACTAGCGGGGGGGCAGATACGCAGTATTTT.

This rearrangement joins TRBV5-6 to TRBJ2-3; TRBD1 matches 8 bases. V gave up 3 bases and J gave up 7 bases; unmatched junction bases: 19. Germline values: CDR1 SGHDT, CDR2 YYEEEE. The CDR3 is made up of 18 amino acids. CDR3 protein: CASSSESSTGDSLYTQYF. The DNA for the CDR3 is TGTGCCAGCAGCTCCGAATCTTCGACAGGGGATTCTCTCTATACGCAGTATTTT.